Given below is one T cell receptor beta chain in context. The entry originates in a study of OX40 agonist ivuxolimab in advanced cancers. This CDR3 has 15 amino acids. CDR1 and CDR2 (germline): LNHDA, SQIVND (reference sequence). The V end lost 6 bases, the J end lost 0 bases, and 13 bases lay between the germline ends. Some clones are missing from TCRdb's copy, which holds only in-frame ones; the method was immunoSEQ multiplex PCR. The repertoire holds about 70,000 clones, with roughly four fifths as singletons. This clonotype originated in an adult with an advanced solid tumor such as melanoma, head and neck, liver or kidney cancer. This sequence joins TRBV19 and TRBJ2-3, with D possibly being TRBD2 (5 bases). The sequencing here drew on CD4+ or CD8+ T cells sorted from blood, taken in a trial of the OX40 agonist ivuxolimab. The CDR3 is CASSFRGASTDTQYF. CDR3 in DNA: TGTGCCAGTAGCTTTCGGGGAGCTAGCACAGATACGCAGTATTTT. The entire variable domain, with the rest obtained from reference TRBV19 and TRBJ2-3, is as follows: DGGITQSPKYLFRKEGQNVTLSCEQNLNHDAMYWYRQDPGQGLRLIYYSQIVNDFQKGDIAEGYSVSREKKESFPLTVTSAQKNPTAFYLCASSFRGASTDTQYFGPGTRLTVL.